This TCR beta chain stems from a study of T-cell memory formation after mild COVID-19. The CDR3 covers 13 residues. Trimming stripped 6 bases from V and 1 base from J, with 9 bases between. This clonotype has only a few counts. Constant-segment primers and 5'RACE yielded cDNA libraries for TCR alpha and TCR beta, each carrying sample barcodes and UMIs. Via MiXCR, TCRdb re-called the 5' RACE reads, giving one row per CDR3 protein. Among 400,000 or so distinct CDR3 sequences, around 21% were seen once, and the ten largest hold 9.5% to 15%. The TCR comes from an adult woman who had mild COVID-19 (a few samples of this study predate the infection). Cell type and time point are not known. The gene calls are TRBV12-3 or TRBV12-4 and TRBJ1-1; D gene uncertain. Sequencing was done on a sample of PBMCs or a T cell subset sorted from them (not recorded which). CDR3 DNA sequence: TGTGCCAGCAGGAGGCAGGAGAACACTGAAGCTTTCTTT. Its translation: CASRRQENTEAFF.